This TCR beta chain was observed in a study of T cell repertoires in cytomegalovirus infection. Study information: It can be stated that public TCR beta signatures indicated CMV infection as well as a matching HLA type.

TCRdb re-called the reads with MiXCR, one entry per CDR3 protein. Of 680,000 or so distinct CDR3 sequences in the sample, 30% to 35% were seen once. Notes on this clonotype: Its target is not known.

The receptor was derived from a human donor in good health (CMV status not recorded). Some clones in this sample may be carry-over from other donors' samples. The source material was cultured PBMCs, sampled from culture after CMV antigen stimulation.

CDR3 residues: CSVSLAGHDLAKNIQYF. CDR3 in DNA: TGCAGTGTTTCACTAGCGGGCCATGACCTAGCCAAAAACATTCAGTACTTC. This chain joins TRBV20-1 and TRBJ2-4; 9 nucleotides agree with TRBD2. The length of the CDR3 is 17 residues. Germline trimming cut 7 bases from V and 0 bases from J; bases unmatched to any gene: 13. Germline assignment: CDR1 DFQATT and CDR2 SNEGSKA (reference sequence).